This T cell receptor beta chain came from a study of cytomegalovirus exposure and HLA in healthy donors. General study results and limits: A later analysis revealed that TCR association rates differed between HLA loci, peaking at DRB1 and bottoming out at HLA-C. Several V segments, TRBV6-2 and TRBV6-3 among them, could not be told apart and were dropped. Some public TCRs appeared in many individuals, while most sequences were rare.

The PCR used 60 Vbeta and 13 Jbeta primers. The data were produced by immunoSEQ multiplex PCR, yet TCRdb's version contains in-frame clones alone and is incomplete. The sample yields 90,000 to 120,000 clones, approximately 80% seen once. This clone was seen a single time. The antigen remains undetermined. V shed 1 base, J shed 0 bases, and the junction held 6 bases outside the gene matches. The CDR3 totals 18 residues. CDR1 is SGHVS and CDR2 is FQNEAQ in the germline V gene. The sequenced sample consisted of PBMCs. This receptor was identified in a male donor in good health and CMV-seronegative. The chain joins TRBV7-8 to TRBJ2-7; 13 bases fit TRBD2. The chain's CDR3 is CASSLEGTSGTLSYEQYF. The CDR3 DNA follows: TGTGCCAGCAGCTTAGAAGGGACTAGCGGGACTCTCTCCTACGAGCAGTACTTC.